A selection of T cell receptor beta chains follows, all from one sample in a study of cytomegalovirus exposure and HLA in healthy donors. Profiling relied on immunoSEQ multiplex PCR, and the TCRdb table lists in-frame clones only, not all of them. The sample's table shows about 49,000 clones. The sample taken for sequencing was PBMCs. The source is a man aged 18 to 29 in good health and CMV-seropositive. Each CDR3 is given with its conserved first and last residue. D genes are given only for firm matches.

v_gene	j_gene	d_gene	CDR3nt	CDR3aa
TRBV7-8	TRBJ2-7	NA	TGTGCCAGCAGCTTAGGGAGGCGGAGCTACGAGCAGTACTTC	CASSLGRRSYEQYF
TRBV20-1	TRBJ1-2	NA	TGCAGTGCCAGGGACTACTATGGCTACACCTTC	CSARDYYGYTF
TRBV5-1	TRBJ2-3	NA	TGCGCCAGCAGCTTGCTTAGCGGAAGCACAGATACGCAGTATTTT	CASSLLSGSTDTQYF
TRBV5-6	TRBJ2-7	NA	TGTGCCAGCAGCTCATACGAGGAGCAGTACTTC	CASSSYEEQYF
TRBV6-5	TRBJ1-1	NA	TGTGCCAGCAGTTACGAGGCAGGGGTCACTGAAGCTTTCTTT	CASSYEAGVTEAFF
TRBV2	TRBJ1-1	TRBD1	TGTGCCAACCAGGGACAGACGAACACTGAAGCTTTCTTT	CANQGQTNTEAFF
TRBV25-1	TRBJ2-2	NA	TGTGCCAGCAGTGGTCCTTCAGGTAGCGGGGAGCTGTTTTTT	CASSGPSGSGELFF
TRBV6-1	TRBJ1-5	NA	TGTGCCAGCAGCCCCGGGACACCTCATCAGCCCCAGCATTTT	CASSPGTPHQPQHF
TRBV15	TRBJ2-1	NA	TGTGCCACCAGCAGAGTTAACAATGAGCAGTTCTTC	CATSRVNNEQFF
TRBV28	TRBJ2-7	NA	TGTGCCACCACCCCTGGGGCTCTAGGATACGGGCAGTACTTC	CATTPGALGYGQYF
TRBV29-1	TRBJ2-1	TRBD2	TGCAGCGTTGGCGCGAGCGGGAGGGCGGATGAGCAGTTCTTC	CSVGASGRADEQFF
TRBV5-6	TRBJ2-7	TRBD2	TGTGCCAGCAGCTTCGGGCTAGCGGACTCCTACGAGCAGTACTTC	CASSFGLADSYEQYF
TRBV25-1	TRBJ2-5	TRBD2	TGTGCCAGCAGTCCCCACCTATGGCGACTAGCGGGAAAGGAGACCCAGTACTTC	CASSPHLWRLAGKETQYF
TRBV19	TRBJ1-1	NA	TGTGCCAGTAGTCCCTGGGCAGGGGCAGCCACTGAAGCTTTCTTT	CASSPWAGAATEAFF
TRBV6-4	TRBJ2-6	NA	TGTGCCAGCAGTGACTCGCAGGGTGGGGCCAACGTCCTGACTTTC	CASSDSQGGANVLTF